This T cell receptor beta chain was obtained from a study of T cell changes during pregnancy in multiple sclerosis. Sequencing used immunoSEQ multiplex PCR; TCRdb keeps in-frame clones, though not all of them. Here the sample spans 70,000 to 95,000 clones, 85% to 95% being singletons. Unmatched junction bases numbered 11, after V lost 5 bases and J lost 6 bases. Germline V CDR1 and CDR2: PRHDT, FYEKMQ (reference sequence). This CDR3 spans 16 amino acids. Sequencing used peripheral blood, obtained in the second trimester of pregnancy. This TCR was recovered from a female donor in good health, enrolled as a control in a pregnancy study. This sequence joins TRBV13 and TRBJ2-2; TRBD1 agrees at 8 bases. The CDR3 nucleotides are TGTGCCAGCAGCGTCGACAGGGGAAAGGGTGCCGGGGAGCTGTTTTTT. It specifies CASSVDRGKGAGELFF.